This record concerns one T cell receptor (beta chain) sequence. What it recognizes is unknown. The data stem from a study of cytomegalovirus exposure and HLA in healthy donors. This PCR relied on a set of 60 Vbeta primers and 13 Jbeta primers. Profiling relied on immunoSEQ multiplex PCR, and the TCRdb table lists in-frame clones only, not all of them. Of approximately 70,000 clones in the sample, 65% to 70% were seen once. The CDR3 is 13 residues long. V shed 4 bases and J shed 0 bases, with 7 bases lying between them. Germline V gene sequence: CDR1 SGHNT, CDR2 YYREEE (reference sequence). Findings of the study overall: In most subjects, TCR beta sequences reportedly gave accurate predictions of HLA-A and HLA-B alleles. An ancestry cluster, one associated with Asian ancestry, reportedly showed fewer N-insertions than the roughly 610-donor mean in a later analysis. Within the data, a cluster of highly shared sequence variants was likely a sequencing artifact.

This receptor was taken from a male donor in good health and CMV-seropositive. Sequencing used PBMCs. This chain links TRBV5-4 with TRBJ1-1; no firm D call. DNA for the CDR3: TGTGCCAGCAGCCCGACACTGAACACTGAAGCTTTCTTT. Protein product: CASSPTLNTEAFF.